One sample yielded the 29 T cell receptor beta chains listed below, sequenced in a study of blood T cell repertoires in COVID-19. Sequencing used immunoSEQ multiplex PCR; TCRdb keeps in-frame clones, though not all of them. The sample has 190,000 or so clones, approximately 85% seen once; the top ten hold approximately 9.8%. Sequenced material: peripheral blood. Source of these receptors: a woman over 75 with acute or convalescent COVID-19.

The chain carries TRBV5-6 and TRBJ1-1, with D perhaps matching TRBD1 (5 bases). Germline V lookup: CDR1 SGHDT, CDR2 YYEEEE. The CDR3 spans 12 residues. Trimming stripped 5 bases from V and 7 bases from J, with 12 bases between. For the CDR3, the DNA is TGTGCCAGCAGTCCGGGGCGGGGTGAAGCTTTCTTT. Its translation is CASSPGRGEAFF.

The rearrangement uses TRBV7-6 and TRBJ2-7, with 7 positions matching TRBD1. Germline V gene lookup returns CDR1 SGHVS and CDR2 FNYEAQ. The J segment lost 2 bases and the V segment lost 5 bases, leaving 6 bases of the junction unmatched. The CDR3 is 14 residues long. CDR3 amino acids: CASSEGDSPYEQYF. As DNA, the CDR3 is TGTGCCAGCAGCGAAGGGGACAGCCCCTACGAGCAGTACTTC. Full variable domain (missing parts from reference TRBV7-6 and TRBJ2-7): GAGVSQSPRYKVTKRGQDVALRCDPISGHVSLYWYRQALGQGPEFLTYFNYEAQQDKSGLPNDRFSAERPEGSISTLTIQRTEQRDSAMYRCASSEGDSPYEQYFGPGTRLTVT.

The chain uses TRBV7-2 and TRBJ2-2; a weak D match, TRBD2 (6 bases). The CDR3 covers 14 residues. Germline-derived CDR1 and CDR2 are SGHTA and FQGNSA. V was trimmed by 5 bases and J by 6 bases, leaving 13 bases between them. The CDR3, as DNA: TGTGCCAGCAGCCGTACGGGGGATGCCGGGGAGCTGTTTTTT. The encoded protein is CASSRTGDAGELFF.

This clone was counted between two and nine times. Distinct nucleotide sequences in the sample also encode this CDR3. CDR3 protein: CASSLGDRGYGYTF. In DNA form, the CDR3 reads TGCGCCAGCAGCTTGGGAGACAGAGGCTATGGCTACACCTTC. This sequence joins TRBV5-1 and TRBJ1-2; possible D gene TRBD1, 5 bases. CDR1 SGHRS and CDR2 YFSETQ come from the germline V gene. The V and J ends lost 0 bases and 4 bases respectively, with 10 bases between them. The CDR3 is made up of 14 amino acids. The full variable domain, its missing parts supplied by reference TRBV5-1 and TRBJ1-2, is KAGVTQTPRYLIKTRGQQVTLSCSPISGHRSVSWYQQTPGQGLQFLFEYFSETQRNKGNFPGRFSGRQFSNSRSEMNVSTLELGDSALYLCASSLGDRGYGYTFGSGTRLTVV.

Only a few counts were recorded for this clone. The rearrangement joins TRBV6-5 to TRBJ1-3; D is uncertain. V lost 2 bases, J lost 0 bases, and 8 bases lay in between. The CDR3 sequence is 15 residues long. Germline V gives CDR1 MNHEY, CDR2 SVGAGI. CDR3 loop: CASSYGRNSGNTIYF. CDR3 DNA: TGTGCCAGCAGTTACGGGAGGAACTCTGGAAACACCATATATTTT.

This chain links TRBV9 with TRBJ2-1; 13 bases match TRBD2. The germline V gene encodes CDR1 SGDLS and CDR2 YYNGEE. J lost 2 bases, V lost 0 bases, and 14 bases had no gene match. The CDR3 is made up of 21 amino acids. Written as DNA, the CDR3 is TGTGCCAGCAGCGTAGCCCCCAGACTAGCGGGAGGCACCCGCACCTACAATGAGCAGTTCTTC. Protein sequence: CASSVAPRLAGGTRTYNEQFF.

CDR3 sequence reads: CASSESAGLAKETQYF. CDR3 nucleotides: TGCGCCAGCAGTGAGTCGGCGGGACTAGCAAAAGAGACCCAGTACTTC. The chain has TRBV10-1 and TRBJ2-5, with 9 bases fitting TRBD2. The J segment lost 3 bases and the V segment lost 0 bases, leaving 5 bases of the junction unmatched. The CDR3 consists of 16 residues. The germline gives CDR1 WNHNN, CDR2 SYGVQD (reference sequence).

The chain is built from TRBV7-9 and TRBJ2-1; tentatively, D is TRBD2 (6 bases). This CDR3 region has 15 residues. V was clipped by 6 bases and J by 0 bases, with 12 bases between them. Germline CDR1 SEHNR, CDR2 FQNEAQ (reference sequence). The CDR3 loop is CASRVAVSSYNEQFF. Written as DNA, the CDR3 is TGTGCCAGCAGAGTAGCGGTTAGCTCCTACAATGAGCAGTTCTTC. Looking up the rest from reference TRBV7-9 and TRBJ2-1 gives the full variable domain: DTGVSQNPRHKITKRGQNVTFRCDPISEHNRLYWYRQTLGQGPEFLTYFQNEAQLEKSRLLSDRFSAERPKGSFSTLEIQRTEQGDSAMYLCASRVAVSSYNEQFFGPGTRLTVL.

The chain has TRBV1 and TRBJ2-7; the table's D call, TRBD2, has no DNA check behind it. TRBV1 is marked as a pseudogene. There are 14 residues in the CDR3. The CDR3 DNA reads TGCACCAGCAGCTACCCTCCCGGAGGCCACGAGCAGTACTTC. It specifies CTSSYPPGGHEQYF.

The rearrangement links TRBV7-9 to TRBJ2-5; no firm D call. The germline CDR1 and CDR2 sequences are SEHNR and FQNEAQ (reference sequence). V was pared by 6 bases and J by 5 bases, with 13 bases between. The CDR3 is 13 residues long. CDR3 sequence: CASREAASETQYF. The CDR3 DNA follows: TGTGCCAGCAGAGAGGCAGCGTCTGAGACCCAGTACTTC.

The chain recombines TRBV27 with TRBJ2-4, with D possibly matching TRBD2 (5 bases). The V end lost 5 bases, the J end lost 5 bases, and 13 bases lay between the germline ends. In germline, CDR1 is MNHEY, CDR2 SMNVEV (reference sequence). CDR3 length: 14 residues. CDR3 residues: CASSHQVGENIQYF. Written as DNA, the CDR3 is TGTGCCAGCAGTCACCAGGTCGGGGAAAACATTCAGTACTTC.

The chain links TRBV5-4 to TRBJ2-5, with 11 bases aligning to TRBD1. Looked up from germline, CDR1 is SGHNT and CDR2 is YYREEE (reference sequence). The junction had 7 bases not matched to a gene; V was cut back by 4 bases and J by 5 bases. CDR3 size: 15 residues. The CDR3 region has the DNA TGTGCCAGCAGCCGTATGGGGACAGGGGGGGAGACCCAGTACTTC. It encodes CASSRMGTGGETQYF.

The chain uses TRBV27 and TRBJ2-5; TRBD2 matches at 16 bases. This CDR3 spans 17 amino acids. V trimming: 6 bases; J trimming: 5 bases; junction bases outside the gene matches: 9. Germline-derived CDR1 and CDR2 are MNHEY and SMNVEV (reference sequence). The CDR3 protein is CASRGLAGGPGYETQYF. Here the CDR3 DNA reads TGTGCCAGCAGGGGACTAGCGGGAGGGCCAGGGTATGAGACCCAGTACTTC.

The chain combines TRBV9 with TRBJ2-3; 14 bases align to TRBD2. V lost 0 bases, J lost 1 base, and 4 bases stayed unmatched. The V gene's germline CDR1 is SGDLS and CDR2 YYNGEE. There are 18 residues in the CDR3. The CDR3 is CASSVDWTSGGRTDTQYF. CDR3 nucleotides: TGTGCCAGCAGCGTAGATTGGACTAGCGGGGGGCGCACAGATACGCAGTATTTT. The entire variable domain, with the rest obtained from reference TRBV9 and TRBJ2-3, is as follows: DSGVTQTPKHLITATGQRVTLRCSPRSGDLSVYWYQQSLDQGLQFLIQYYNGEERAKGNILERFSAQQFPDLHSELNLSSLELGDSALYFCASSVDWTSGGRTDTQYFGPGTRLTVL.

The rearrangement uses TRBV10-2 and TRBJ2-7, with a possible D match to TRBD1 (6 bases). The CDR3 extends over 15 amino acids. Germline CDR1 and CDR2: WSHSY and SAAADI. Trimming removed 3 bases at V and 0 bases at J, with 12 bases between. CDR3: CASSESTGSSYEQYF. Here the CDR3 DNA reads TGCGCCAGCAGTGAATCAACAGGGTCCTCCTACGAGCAGTACTTC.

The chain carries TRBV5-4 and TRBJ2-3; D unclear. CDR3 size: 17 residues. The germline V gene has CDR1 SGHNT and CDR2 YYREEE (reference sequence). Trimming took 0 bases from V and 1 from J, leaving 15 bases between them. The CDR3 loop is CASSLGLGGAGTDTQYF. The CDR3, as DNA: TGTGCCAGCAGCTTGGGACTTGGCGGAGCCGGCACAGATACGCAGTATTTT.

The rearrangement joins TRBV30 to TRBJ1-4, with 8 positions matching TRBD1. Per germline, CDR1 GTSNPN and CDR2 SVGIG (reference sequence). V gave up 6 bases and J gave up 5 bases; unmatched junction bases: 11. The CDR3 is made up of 15 amino acids. The CDR3 sequence: CACSLDRVMNEKLFF. In nucleotides, the CDR3 is TGTGCCTGCTCCTTGGACAGGGTAATGAATGAAAAACTGTTTTTT. Full variable domain (rest looked up from reference TRBV30 and TRBJ1-4): SQTIHQWPATLVQPVGSPLSLECTVEGTSNPNLYWYRQAAGRGLQLLFYSVGIGQISSEVPQNLSASRPQDRQFILSSKKLLLSDSGFYLCACSLDRVMNEKLFFGSGTQLSVL.

This chain links TRBV6-5 with TRBJ2-5; possibly TRBD1 for D (7 bases). V lost 4 bases, J lost 5 bases, and 17 bases lay in between. This CDR3 is built from 15 residues. Germline CDR1 and CDR2: MNHEY and SVGAGI. The CDR3 loop is CASSWGGDSGETQYF. The CDR3 nucleotides are TGTGCCAGCAGTTGGGGCGGGGACAGCGGGGAGACCCAGTACTTC.

The chain carries TRBV5-4 and TRBJ2-3, with 9 bases aligning to TRBD2. The V and J ends lost 1 base and 0 bases, in that order; junction bases with no gene match: 3. CDR1 is SGHNT, CDR2 YYREEE, per germline (reference sequence). The CDR3 spans 16 residues. The chain's CDR3 is CASSLRLAASTDTQYF. As DNA, the CDR3 is TGTGCCAGCAGCTTGCGACTAGCGGCAAGCACAGATACGCAGTATTTT.

The V gene is TRBV20-1, the J gene TRBJ1-1, with D perhaps matching TRBD1 (6 bases). This CDR3 is 11 amino acids long. Deletions cut 5 bases from V and 11 bases from J, with 15 bases between. Germline CDR1 is DFQATT and CDR2 is SNEGSKA (reference sequence). CDR3 loop: CSASPTGRAFF. In DNA form, the CDR3 reads TGCAGTGCTTCACCGACAGGAAGGGCTTTCTTT.

The rearrangement links TRBV20-1 to TRBJ1-2, with 8 bases matching TRBD1. This CDR3 is built from 11 residues. The V and J ends lost 8 bases and 13 bases, in that order; junction bases with no gene match: 12. Germline CDR1 and CDR2: DFQATT and SNEGSKA (reference sequence). This CDR3 reads CSPPDRVRTTF. The CDR3 region has the DNA TGCAGTCCCCCGGACAGGGTACGGACCACCTTC.

The chain combines TRBV6-5 with TRBJ1-4; the D gene is possibly TRBD1 (5 bases). CDR3 length: 15 amino acids. V lost 4 bases and J 9 bases, leaving 18 bases between the germline ends. Per the germline V gene, CDR1 is MNHEY and CDR2 is SVGAGI. The CDR3, as DNA: TGTGCCAGCAGTTCCACCCTAGGCAGGGCCCAAAAACTGTTTTTT. Its protein is CASSSTLGRAQKLFF.

This clone was seen many times. The gene calls are TRBV5-1 and TRBJ2-2, with a tentative D call TRBD1 (5 bases). Trimming shortened V by 0 bases and J by 0 bases, and 9 bases separated the two germline ends. The CDR3 contains 16 residues. Germline V CDR1 and CDR2: SGHRS, YFSETQ. The CDR3 region has the DNA TGCGCCAGCAGCTTGGCCGTGACAGCGAACACCGGGGAGCTGTTTTTT. Its protein product is CASSLAVTANTGELFF.

Note on this clone: The same CDR3 can be traced to other DNA sequences in this sample. V is TRBV6-5 and J is TRBJ1-2, with 8 bases matching TRBD1. V shed 6 bases, J shed 5 bases, and the junction held 8 bases outside the gene matches. In germline, CDR1 is MNHEY, CDR2 SVGAGI. The CDR3 covers 14 residues. CDR3 DNA sequence: TGTGCCAGCAGCCCGGACAGGGATAGGTATGGCTACACCTTC. Encoded protein: CASSPDRDRYGYTF.

CDR3 region: CASSSRPGRGEAFF. The CDR3 bases are TGCGCCAGCAGCTCCCGTCCGGGTAGGGGTGAAGCTTTCTTT. The J gene is TRBJ1-1, the V gene TRBV5-1; maybe TRBD1 (5 bases). V lost 3 bases and J 7 bases, leaving 16 bases between the germline ends. The germline gives CDR1 SGHRS, CDR2 YFSETQ. The CDR3 runs to 14 residues. Full variable domain (outside the CDR3, taken from reference TRBV5-1 and TRBJ1-1): KAGVTQTPRYLIKTRGQQVTLSCSPISGHRSVSWYQQTPGQGLQFLFEYFSETQRNKGNFPGRFSGRQFSNSRSEMNVSTLELGDSALYLCASSSRPGRGEAFFGQGTRLTVV.

This rearrangement joins TRBV9 to TRBJ2-7; D is perhaps TRBD1 (6 bases). V lost 0 bases and J 1 base, leaving 8 bases between the germline ends. CDR3 length: 14 residues. Germline CDR1 reads SGDLS; CDR2 reads YYNGEE. DNA for the CDR3: TGTGCCAGCAGCGTAGGGGGACAATCCTACGAGCAGTACTTC. This sequence encodes CASSVGGQSYEQYF.

The chain joins TRBV30 to TRBJ1-5; D is undetermined. Germline values: CDR1 GTSNPN, CDR2 SVGIG (reference sequence). V lost 5 bases, J lost 0 bases, and 20 bases lay in between. The CDR3 is 17 amino acids. CDR3: CAWLNFGRDNSNQPQHF. In DNA form, the CDR3 reads TGTGCCTGGCTTAACTTTGGGAGAGACAATAGCAATCAGCCCCAGCATTTT.

V gene TRBV6-1 combines with J gene TRBJ1-1; D is ambiguous. This CDR3 region has 15 residues. V shed 1 base and J shed 2 bases, with 11 bases lying between them. From germline, CDR1 is MNHNS and CDR2 SASEGT. The CDR3 bases are TGTGCCAGCAGTGAAGAGGGTGGGAGAAACACTGAAGCTTTCTTT. Translation gives CASSEEGGRNTEAFF.

This chain joins TRBV7-9 and TRBJ2-3; the match to TRBD2 covers 11 bases. The CDR3 is 17 residues long. Germline-derived CDR1 and CDR2 are SEHNR and FQNEAQ (reference sequence). The V and J ends lost 3 bases and 6 bases, in that order; junction bases with no gene match: 11. CDR3 amino acids: CASSLHRLAGSGDTQYF. As DNA, the CDR3 is TGTGCCAGCAGCTTGCACAGACTAGCGGGGTCAGGCGATACGCAGTATTTT.